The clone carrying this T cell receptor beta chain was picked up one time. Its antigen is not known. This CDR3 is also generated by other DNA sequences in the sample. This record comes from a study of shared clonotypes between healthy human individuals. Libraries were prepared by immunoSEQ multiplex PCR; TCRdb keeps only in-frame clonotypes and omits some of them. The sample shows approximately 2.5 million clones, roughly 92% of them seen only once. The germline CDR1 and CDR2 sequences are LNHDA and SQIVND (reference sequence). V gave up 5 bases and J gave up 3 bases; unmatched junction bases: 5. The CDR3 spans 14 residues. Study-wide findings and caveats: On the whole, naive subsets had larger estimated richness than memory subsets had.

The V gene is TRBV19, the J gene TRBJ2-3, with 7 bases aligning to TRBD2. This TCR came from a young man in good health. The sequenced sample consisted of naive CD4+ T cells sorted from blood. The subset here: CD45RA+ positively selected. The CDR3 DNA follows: TGTGCCAGTAGTCCACGGGGAGGGACAGATACGCAGTATTTT. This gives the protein CASSPRGGTDTQYF.